Shown below are 14 T cell receptor delta chains from a single sample sequenced in a study of γδ T cells in repeated Plasmodium falciparum infection. TCRdb re-called the multiplex PCR reads through CATT. The sample yields about 48,000 delta-chain clones, roughly 1.5% seen once. Bulk repertoires came from Vgamma9/Vdelta2+ or Vdelta2-negative gammadelta T cells flow-sorted from PBMC. The sample consisted of gamma-delta T cells from blood. The receptors derive from a pool of human donors (malaria-infected and uninfected, not separated).

This clone was seen a handful of times. TCRdb's protein for this DNA is that of a much larger clone and differs from the translation at residue 3, likely a read error; the protein shown is the DNA translation. The chain carries TRDV1 and TRDJ1, with 8 bases lining up with TRDD3. The J gene, not given by TCRdb, was assigned here from a germline match of the nucleotide sequence. The CDR3 totals 19 residues. Germline lookup yields CDR1 TSWWSYY and CDR2 QGS. The DNA of the CDR3 is TGTGCTTTTGGGCCACGTGGCGGGGGGGATAATGGTGGGACCGATAAACTCATCTTT. It is translated as CAFGPRGGGDNGGTDKLIF.

In its sample, this clone was seen a few times. Given a far larger clone just one base away, this is likely a sequencing read error. This sample includes further DNA sequences coding for the same CDR3. V and J are TRDV1 and TRDJ1, with 9 positions matching TRDD2. Trimming at V came to 2 bases and at J to 0 bases, leaving 28 bases not matched to a gene. The CDR3 has 24 residues. Germline CDR1 and CDR2: TSWWSYY and QGS. The CDR3 region has the DNA TGTGCTCTTGGGGAAATCGGCCTTCCTACGAAACATACCGGGGGATTCCTATACACCGATAAACTCATCTTT. Protein sequence: CALGEIGLPTKHTGGFLYTDKLIF.

About this clone: This DNA's translation and the protein TCRdb lists, from a much larger clone, do not match at residue 11, likely due to a read error; the protein shown is translated from the DNA. The chain combines TRDV2 with TRDJ1, with 11 bases that match TRDD3. No J gene was available from TCRdb, and it was assigned here by a germline match of the DNA. Germline lookup yields CDR1 GEAIGNYY and CDR2 EKD. The CDR3 sequence is 14 residues long. J was trimmed by 10 bases and V by 3 bases; bases with no gene match: 9. The CDR3 reads CACDSLVGDTRLIF. CDR3 bases: TGTGCCTGTGACTCCCTGGTGGGGGATACGAGACTCATCTTT.

This clone has ten or more counts. This rearrangement joins TRDV1 to TRDJ1; TRDD3 is a possible D gene (6 bases). CDR3 length equals 18 residues. The V and J ends lost 1 base and 0 bases respectively, with 18 bases between them. In germline, CDR1 is TSWWSYY, CDR2 QGS. The CDR3 is CALGEPGGHGWYTDKLIF. CDR3 in DNA: TGTGCTCTTGGGGAACCCGGGGGACACGGATGGTACACCGATAAACTCATCTTT.

A word on this clone: A single base is all that separates this from a far larger clone, so a read error is likely. The sample contains more than one DNA sequence encoding this CDR3. The V call is TRDV1, the J call TRDJ1; D is unclear. The germline gives CDR1 TSWWSYY, CDR2 QGS. The CDR3 is 15 amino acids. The CDR3 DNA reads as TGCGCTCTTGGGAAACTGAGGGGTTCGCGGGATAAACTCATCTTT. It codes for CALGKLRGSRDKLIF.

As to this clone: A much larger clone lies a single base off, so this may be a read error. The same CDR3 arises from other DNA sequences in this sample as well. The chain has TRDV3 and TRDJ1, with 9 nucleotides matching TRDD2. CDR1 TVYSNPD and CDR2 GDNSRS come from the germline V gene (reference sequence). The CDR3 is made up of 20 amino acids. With V trimmed by 5 bases and J by 1 base, 26 bases remained unmatched. CDR3 nucleotide sequence: TGTGCCCTGTCGGCCTTCCTACGTAGGATACGCTACGTGCCCACCGATAAACTCATCTTT. Translating gives CALSAFLRRIRYVPTDKLIF.

This clone was counted ten times or more. This may stem from a read error, because a much larger clone lies one nucleotide away. The chain combines TRDV1 with TRDJ1; D remains unclear. Germline V gives CDR1 TSWWSYY, CDR2 QGS. The CDR3 contains 15 residues. The V gene lost 5 bases and the J gene lost 8 bases, with 21 bases spanning the gap. DNA of the CDR3: TGTGCTCTTGGGCTTAGCCCCATCGCCACCGTCAAACTCATCTTT. Translated, it gives CALGLSPIATVKLIF.

This clone appeared a few times. TCRdb records a much larger clone's protein for this DNA, with a difference at residue 5 that likely arises from a read error; the protein given is the translation of the DNA. In DNA, the CDR3 is TGTGCTCTTGGGGGACCCACGGCAGACTGGGGGATAGGGACCGATAAACTCATCTTT. Its protein product is CALGGPTADWGIGTDKLIF. The V and J genes are TRDV1 and TRDJ1, with TRDD3 identical over 11 bases. Assignment of the J gene here rests on matching the DNA to germline, because TCRdb gives none. The V and J ends lost 4 bases and 2 bases, in that order; junction bases with no gene match: 15. CDR3 length: 19 amino acids. The germline V gene encodes CDR1 TSWWSYY and CDR2 QGS.

This clone showed up many times. The TCRdb record carries a much larger clone's protein, which differs from this DNA's translation at residue 17; a read error is the likely cause, and the protein listed here is the DNA translation. This chain links TRDV1 with TRDJ1; 13 nucleotides match TRDD3. With 5 bases clipped from V and 3 bases from J, the junction kept 24 bases outside the gene matches. Germline loops: CDR1 TSWWSYY, CDR2 QGS. CDR3 size: 22 residues. The CDR3: CALGLPLGRSTGGYGTADKLIF. Here the CDR3 DNA reads TGTGCTCTTGGGCTCCCATTAGGCCGTAGTACTGGGGGATACGGTACTGCCGATAAACTCATCTTT.

In this sample, this clone turned up many times. The V gene is TRDV1, the J gene TRDJ1; 7 nucleotides line up with TRDD3. Germline trimming cut 1 base from V and 3 bases from J; bases unmatched to any gene: 14. The CDR3 runs to 18 residues. CDR1 is TSWWSYY and CDR2 is QGS in the germline V gene. As DNA, the CDR3 is TGTGCTCTTGGGGAACCGGCTGACTGTGGGATACCGGCCGATAAACTCATCTTT. Translation: CALGEPADCGIPADKLIF.

In its sample, this clone was seen a few times. The protein in TCRdb stems from a much larger clone and differs at residue 6 from this DNA's translation, likely a read error; here the protein is translated from the DNA. This rearrangement joins TRDV1 to TRDJ1, with 11 bases matching TRDD3. Trimming took 2 bases from V and 0 from J; bases not matched to a gene: 23. The germline gives CDR1 TSWWSYY, CDR2 QGS. The CDR3 has 23 residues. CDR3 in DNA: TGTGCTCTTGGGGAAATAGAAGGACCCGTGAACGTACTGGGGGATAAAGACACCGATAAACTCATCTTT. Its protein is CALGEIEGPVNVLGDKDTDKLIF.

This clone was seen a handful of times. A far larger clone is one base from this, pointing to a likely read error. Other DNA sequences in this sample translate to the same CDR3. This rearrangement joins TRDV1 to TRDJ1; 10 positions agree with TRDD3. CDR1 and CDR2 (germline): TSWWSYY, QGS. This CDR3 comprises 18 residues. As DNA, the CDR3 is TGTGCTCTCCTACCGTCCTACGGGGGATACGGGTACACCGATAAACTCATCTTC. Its protein product is CALLPSYGGYGYTDKLIF.

The table lists this clone with many counts. Other DNA sequences in the sample encode the same CDR3. The genes are TRDV1 and TRDJ1; TRDD3 agrees at 13 bases. The germline gives CDR1 TSWWSYY, CDR2 QGS. With 0 bases clipped from V and 5 bases from J, the junction kept 18 bases outside the gene matches. The CDR3 runs to 21 residues. The CDR3 DNA is TGTGCTCTTGGGGAACTACTTCCTAGGATCTACTGGGGGATACGACCAGATAAACTCATCTTT. This codes for CALGELLPRIYWGIRPDKLIF.

In this sample, this clone turned up a few times. Given a far larger clone just one base away, this is likely a sequencing read error. At the DNA level, this CDR3 is encoded by other sequences in the same sample as well. This CDR3 is CALGPLGVEHTDKLIF. DNA of the CDR3: TGTGCTCTTGGCCCCCTGGGGGTTGAGCACACCGACAAACTCATCTTT. The chain combines TRDV1 with TRDJ1, with 7 bases lining up with TRDD3. TCRdb carries no J gene annotation; the J gene was assigned here by matching the DNA with germline. Germline V gene sequence: CDR1 TSWWSYY, CDR2 QGS. The CDR3 covers 16 residues.